This T cell receptor beta chain was obtained from a study of cytomegalovirus exposure and HLA in healthy donors. CDR3 size: 17 residues. Per germline, CDR1 KGHSH and CDR2 LQKENI. J lost 0 bases, V lost 1 base, and 6 bases had no gene match. Use of 60 Vbeta and 13 Jbeta primers characterized the PCR. Clones were read by immunoSEQ multiplex PCR, and TCRdb kept only the in-frame ones, dropping some. The sample has roughly 62,000 clones, roughly 77% seen once. This TCR was sampled from a woman in her twenties or thirties in good health and CMV-seronegative. The sample consisted of PBMCs. V is TRBV18 and J is TRBJ2-1, with TRBD2 matching over 7 bases. This CDR3 is CASSPRTSESSYNEQFF. As DNA, the CDR3 is TGTGCCAGCTCACCACGAACTAGCGAGAGCTCCTACAATGAGCAGTTCTTC.